This T cell receptor (beta chain) is drawn from a study of cytomegalovirus exposure and HLA in healthy donors. About the research overall: Genetic ancestry analysis placed 81% of the 300 to 500 donors that were genotyped in the Caucasian-associated cluster.

The CDR3 runs 14 residues. The V and J ends lost 0 bases and 2 bases respectively, with 8 bases between them. Germline-derived CDR1 and CDR2 are SGDLS and YYNGEE. Primers for the PCR totalled 60 Vbeta and 13 Jbeta. The repertoire was sequenced with immunoSEQ multiplex PCR; TCRdb's copy has only in-frame clones and lacks some. The profile covers 150,000 to 200,000 clones, with roughly 75% appearing a single time and 1.5% to 2% taken by the ten largest. About this clone: The target antigen is unknown.

Notes on the study in general: TCR beta chain V- and J-gene trimming was linked, in a later analysis, to a missense variant in DCLRE1C. A later analysis linked more than 15,000 TCR beta sequences to HLA alleles at 0.05 false discovery rate.

Donors had nominal health at sampling but likely had unrecorded immune exposures. The chain couples TRBV9 to TRBJ1-1; D unresolved. Sequenced input: PBMCs. This receptor was taken from a woman aged 25 to 39 in good health and CMV-seronegative. CDR3 DNA: TGTGCCAGCAGCGTAGTAGCAGAAAACACTGAAGCTTTCTTT. This codes for CASSVVAENTEAFF.